Listed below are T cell receptor beta chains from one sample, sequenced in a study of CD8 T cells in Susac syndrome. TCRdb passed the immunoSEQ multiplex PCR reads through MiXCR, listing each CDR3 protein once. Found here are about 210,000 distinct CDR3 sequences, around 95% of them singletons; the top ten hold 0.075% to 0.095%. Sequenced material: CD4+ T cells from PBMCs. Receptors originate from a human donor with multiple sclerosis. The CDR3 runs from the conserved cysteine through the conserved F or W. Each record gives: J gene, V gene, clone size, D gene, CDR3 DNA, CDR3 protein. A D gene is named only where the DNA matches it firmly. Clone size is given for some rows only: seen once, a few or many times, or a class if the clone is expanded.

TRBJ1-1 | TRBV4-1 | NA | NA | TGCGCCAGCAGCCAAGATCCCCCGGGCACTGAAGCTTTCTTT | CASSQDPPGTEAFF
TRBJ1-5 | TRBV2 | NA | TRBD1 | TGTGCCAGCAGAGGACAGGGGAACAATCAGCCCCAGCATTTT | CASRGQGNNQPQHF
TRBJ2-3 | TRBV7-2 | NA | TRBD2 | TGTGCCACCGGACTAGCGGGGGGTTCACGCACAGATACGCAGTATTTT | CATGLAGGSRTDTQYF
TRBJ1-2 | TRBV27 | NA | NA | TGTGCCAGCAGTTTTCGGGGGGGGTATGGCTACACCTTC | CASSFRGGYGYTF
TRBJ2-5 | TRBV18 | NA | NA | TGTGCCAGCTCACCAGGGAGAGAGACCCAGTACTTC | CASSPGRETQYF
TRBJ2-7 | TRBV20-1 | NA | NA | TGCAGTCCAAGTCTGGTGGGCGAGCAGTACTTC | CSPSLVGEQYF
TRBJ2-1 | TRBV28 | NA | NA | TGTGCCAGTGGGGGTCGGGGGCATGATGAGCAGTTCTTC | CASGGRGHDEQFF
TRBJ2-1 | TRBV28 | NA | TRBD2 | TGTGCCAGCACCCAGACCACAACTAGCGCGGCTGAGCAGTTCTTC | CASTQTTTSAAEQFF
TRBJ1-2 | TRBV20-1 | NA | TRBD1 | TGCAGTGCTCCCCCGGGACAGGGGTTCGGCTACACCTTC | CSAPPGQGFGYTF
TRBJ2-1 | TRBV28 | NA | NA | TGTGCCATCCAGGGGACGCCTGCGGAGCAGTTCTTC | CAIQGTPAEQFF
TRBJ1-2 | TRBV23-1 | NA | NA | TGCGCCAGCACCCAGAGGGAGGGGGGACACTTCCATGGCTACACCTTC | CASTQREGGHFHGYTF
TRBJ2-7 | TRBV5-1 | NA | TRBD1 | TGCGCCAGCAGCTCAGGACAGGGGCAGGACGAGCAGTACTTC | CASSSGQGQDEQYF
TRBJ2-3 | TRBV30 | NA | TRBD1 | TGTGCCTGGACTCCGGGACAGAGCACAGATACGCAGTATTTT | CAWTPGQSTDTQYF
TRBJ2-2 | TRBV29-1 | NA | NA | TGCAGCGTTCACAGGGCCGGGGAGCTGTTTTTT | CSVHRAGELFF
TRBJ1-2 | TRBV3-1 | NA | TRBD1 | TGTGCCAGCAGCCCAAGGGACAGTCCTAACTATGGCTACACCTTC | CASSPRDSPNYGYTF
TRBJ2-3 | TRBV27 | NA | TRBD2 | TGTGCCAGCAGTTCCTCGACTAGCGGGAACACAGATACGCAGTATTTT | CASSSSTSGNTDTQYF
TRBJ2-4 | TRBV20-1 | NA | NA | TGCAGTGTCGCGGGGAGAGTGGACATACAGTACTTC | CSVAGRVDIQYF
TRBJ2-7 | TRBV7-9 | NA | NA | TGTGCCAGCAGCTATACAGGGTCCCACGAGCAGTACTTC | CASSYTGSHEQYF
TRBJ1-6 | TRBV27 | NA | NA | TGTGCCAGCAGTTTATGGCGGAGCTCCTATAATTCACCCCTCCACTTT | CASSLWRSSYNSPLHF
TRBJ2-1 | TRBV5-4 | NA | NA | TGTGCCAGCACCGAAGGTAAGCGTCGGGTCGAGCAGTTCTTC | CASTEGKRRVEQFF
TRBJ2-2 | TRBV29-1 | NA | TRBD1 | TGCAGCGTTGAACTGTGGGGGACAGGGAGCACCGGGGAGCTGTTTTTT | CSVELWGTGSTGELFF
TRBJ2-5 | TRBV3-1 | NA | NA | TGTGCCAGCAGTCAAGACCCCATAGCAGAGACCCAGTACTTC | CASSQDPIAETQYF
TRBJ2-6 | TRBV27 | NA | NA | TGTGCCAGCAGTCGACCTACAGGGTTTGGGGCCAACGTCCTGACTTTC | CASSRPTGFGANVLTF
TRBJ2-1 | TRBV20-1 | NA | TRBD2 | TGCAGTGCTAGAGACGGACTAGCGGGAGCTACGAATGAGCAGTTCTTC | CSARDGLAGATNEQFF
TRBJ1-4 | TRBV18 | NA | NA | TGTGCCAGCTCACCACTTTTTACGGATAAAGGAGGTGAAAAACTGTTTTTT | CASSPLFTDKGGEKLFF
TRBJ1-2 | TRBV15 | once | NA | TGTGCCACCAGCAGTCTCTCCGGGTTTGAGCACACCTTC | CATSSLSGFEHTF
TRBJ2-7 | TRBV20-1 | NA | NA | TGCAGTGCTAGAGATAGGAGAATAGCGAATTTGGGAAACGAGCAGTACTTC | CSARDRRIANLGNEQYF
TRBJ2-1 | TRBV29-1 | NA | TRBD2 | TGCAGCGGCCGTGGCGGGGGGCCAAACAATGAGCAGTTCTTC | CSGRGGGPNNEQFF
TRBJ2-7 | TRBV6-5 | NA | TRBD2 | TGTGCCAGCGGTGGGACTACTCCCTCCTACGAGCAGTACTTC | CASGGTTPSYEQYF
TRBJ2-5 | TRBV20-1 | NA | TRBD1 | TGCAGTGCCAAAGGCCGCTCGGGACAGATTAAAGAGACCCAGTACTTC | CSAKGRSGQIKETQYF
TRBJ2-7 | TRBV29-1 | NA | TRBD2 | TGCAGCGTGGGGCTGGGCGGGGGGCCTGGCGAGCAGTACTTC | CSVGLGGGPGEQYF
TRBJ2-1 | TRBV30 | NA | TRBD2 | TGTGCCTGGAGTAGAGCGGGAGTTGGTAATGAGCAGTTCTTC | CAWSRAGVGNEQFF
TRBJ1-5 | TRBV19 | NA | NA | TGTGCCACCCCCGGGGTGGATATGGATCAGCCCCAGCATTTT | CATPGVDMDQPQHF
TRBJ2-2 | TRBV29-1 | once | NA | TGCAGCGTGGGACTCTTGAACACCGGGGAGCTGTTTTTT | CSVGLLNTGELFF
TRBJ1-6 | TRBV7-2 | NA | NA | TGTGCCAGCAGCTCTACAGGGACCAATTCACCCCTCCACTTT | CASSSTGTNSPLHF
TRBJ2-1 | TRBV29-1 | NA | NA | TGCAGCGTTGAAGTGCCGGTAGTCTCGGGCGCCAAGCAGTTCTTC | CSVEVPVVSGAKQFF
TRBJ1-5 | TRBV7-3 | NA | NA | TGTGCCAGCAGCTCCGGGATGAGCAATCAGCCCCAGCATTTT | CASSSGMSNQPQHF
TRBJ1-2 | TRBV20-1 | NA | NA | TGCAGTGCCCCTCAACCAAGGACAGACTATGGCTACACCTTC | CSAPQPRTDYGYTF
TRBJ2-5 | TRBV12-3/TRBV12-4 | NA | NA | TGTGCCAGCAGCCCATATTTCTCCCAAGAGACCCAGTACTTC | CASSPYFSQETQYF
TRBJ2-5 | TRBV29-1 | NA | TRBD1 | TGCAGCGTTCACTCCTGGGACAGACAAGAGACCCAGTACTTC | CSVHSWDRQETQYF
TRBJ1-1 | TRBV3-1 | NA | TRBD1 | TGTGCCAGCAGCCGAGCGGGACAGATGAACACTGAAGCTTTCTTT | CASSRAGQMNTEAFF
TRBJ2-6 | TRBV6-2/TRBV6-3 | NA | NA | TGTGCCACCCTCTCTGGGGCCAACGTCCTGACTTTC | CATLSGANVLTF
TRBJ2-7 | TRBV29-1 | NA | NA | TGCAGCGTTGGTGGGGGCTACGAGCAGTACTTC | CSVGGGYEQYF
TRBJ2-7 | TRBV4-2 | NA | NA | TGTGCCAGCAGCCAAGACCCGGACTACGAGCAGTACTTC | CASSQDPDYEQYF
TRBJ1-1 | TRBV29-1 | NA | NA | TGCAGCGTTGGAGGACAGAACACTGAAGCTTTCTTT | CSVGGQNTEAFF
TRBJ1-3 | TRBV12-3/TRBV12-4 | NA | NA | TGTGCCAGCAGTTTCTCGGGGGGGAGGAGGGGAAACACCATATATTTT | CASSFSGGRRGNTIYF
TRBJ2-7 | TRBV19 | NA | TRBD1 | TGTGCCAGTAGTCAACCGGGACAGTCTTCCTACGAGCAGTACTTC | CASSQPGQSSYEQYF
TRBJ1-2 | TRBV7-3 | once | NA | TGTGCCAGCAGCCTCAGGGACCTTAAGCGGTACACCTTC | CASSLRDLKRYTF